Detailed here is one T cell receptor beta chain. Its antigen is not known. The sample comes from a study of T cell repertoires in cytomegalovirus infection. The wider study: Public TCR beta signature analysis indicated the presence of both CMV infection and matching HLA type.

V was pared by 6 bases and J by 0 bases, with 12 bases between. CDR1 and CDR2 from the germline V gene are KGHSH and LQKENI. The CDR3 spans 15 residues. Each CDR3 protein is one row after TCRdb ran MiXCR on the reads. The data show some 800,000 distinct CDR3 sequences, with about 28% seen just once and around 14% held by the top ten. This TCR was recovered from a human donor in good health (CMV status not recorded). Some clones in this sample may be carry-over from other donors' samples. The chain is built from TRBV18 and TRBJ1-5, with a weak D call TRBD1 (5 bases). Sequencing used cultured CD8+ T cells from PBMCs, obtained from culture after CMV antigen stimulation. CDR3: CASSTDTTSNQPQHF. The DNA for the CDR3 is TGTGCCAGCTCCACGGACACTACTAGCAATCAGCCCCAGCATTTT.